This record covers a single T cell receptor (beta chain). Its antigen is as yet unknown. A second 7 to 11 cycle PCR used barcoded and J-beta primers. TCRdb re-analysed the 5' RACE reads in MiXCR, keeping a single row per CDR3 protein. The top ten hold about 20% of the sample, which has approximately 850,000 distinct CDR3 sequences, 55% to 75% seen once. This record comes from a study of blood T cells in healthy people across ages. Overall study results and limits: Among long-lived donors, naive CD4+ cells were more numerous and diversity higher than in aged donors.

V lost 5 bases, J lost 5 bases, and 12 bases lay in between. This CDR3 contains 13 residues. Germline V lookup: CDR1 SGHTA, CDR2 FQGNSA. Peripheral blood samples of around 9.8 milliliters were drawn from each donor. Per individual sample, total RNA of at least 5.5 micrograms was extracted. This sequence joins TRBV7-2 and TRBJ2-5; TRBD2 might be the D (5 bases). The sample taken for sequencing was blood. This TCR came from a man younger than 40 in good health. The CDR3 is CASSLLEEETQYF. DNA of the CDR3: TGTGCCAGCAGCCTACTAGAGGAGGAGACCCAGTACTTC.